This T cell receptor beta chain is drawn from a study of T cell changes during pregnancy in multiple sclerosis. The assay was immunoSEQ multiplex PCR, and TCRdb's table has in-frame clones only and misses some. The data show some 31,000 clones, 80% to 90% seen once. V was trimmed by 3 bases and J by 2 bases, leaving 16 bases between them. Germline CDR1 SGHTA, CDR2 FQGNSA. CDR3 length: 16 amino acids. This specimen was CD8+ T cells from peripheral blood mononuclear cells, taken in the second trimester of pregnancy. This receptor was taken from a female donor with multiple sclerosis, enrolled in a pregnancy study. The chain couples TRBV7-2 to TRBJ1-2, with no clear D. For the CDR3, the DNA is TGTGCCAGCAGCTTCTTTGAGGCAGAGCCGAACTATGGCTACACCTTC. Protein product: CASSFFEAEPNYGYTF.